Listed below are T cell receptor beta chains from one sample, sequenced in a study of blood T cell repertoires in COVID-19. The method was immunoSEQ multiplex PCR; TCRdb's version includes in-frame clones alone and lacks a portion of them. The sample has under 200,000 clones, about 90% seen once. Specimen: peripheral blood. Receptors originate from a man aged 35 to 55 with active or convalescent COVID-19. Each CDR3 is given with its conserved first and last residue. D genes are given only for firm matches. The listing skips clone size in some rows; elsewhere it reads once, few, many or a size class.

>TRBD1|TRBV19|.|TRBJ1-1
TGTGCCAGTAGTGTCCGGGACAGGGGAGGCACTGAAGCTTTCTTT
CASSVRDRGGTEAFF
>.|TRBV5-1|few|TRBJ1-6
TGCGCCAGCACCCTTTCCGAGGATTCACCCCTCCACTTT
CASTLSEDSPLHF
>.|TRBV11-1|.|TRBJ2-5
TGTGCCAGCAGCTCGAGGCAGAGGGAGACCCAGTACTTC
CASSSRQRETQYF
>.|TRBV30|.|TRBJ1-1
TGTGCCTGGGCTAGGAACACTGAAGCTTTCTTT
CAWARNTEAFF
>.|TRBV24-1|.|TRBJ2-2
TGTGCCACCAGTGCGGAGGGCGACACCGGGGAGCTGTTTTTT
CATSAEGDTGELFF
>TRBD2|TRBV6-5|.|TRBJ2-3
TGTGCCAGCAGTTACGGTACTAGCGGGCGGGGAGATACGCAGTATTTT
CASSYGTSGRGDTQYF
>.|TRBV28|.|TRBJ2-1
TGTGCCAGCAGCCGTAGTACAGGGTCGAGTGAGCAGTTCTTC
CASSRSTGSSEQFF
>.|TRBV11-1|.|TRBJ1-1
TGTGCCAGCAGCTTAAGCGGGGGGACTGAAGCTTTCTTT
CASSLSGGTEAFF
>TRBD2|TRBV6-5|.|TRBJ2-3
TGTGCCAGCACCCCCGGGGGGGCAGATACGCAGTATTTT
CASTPGGADTQYF
>TRBD1|TRBV15|.|TRBJ2-5
TGTGCCACCAGCACAGGAGGGACAGGGGGCATCAGCAAGACCCAGTACTTC
CATSTGGTGGISKTQYF
>TRBD1|TRBV2|.|TRBJ2-7
TGTGCCAGCAAACTAAACCAGGGGGCTTCCTACGAGCAGTACTTC
CASKLNQGASYEQYF
>TRBD2|TRBV10-1|.|TRBJ2-7
TGCGCCAGCAGGGGGGGGAGGATGGTCCTATACCGGTGCTACGAGCAGTACTTC
CASRGGRMVLYRCYEQYF
>.|TRBV27|.|TRBJ1-4
TGTGCCAGCAGCTCGTTGGGGGCTACGCGAAAACTGTTTTTT
CASSSLGATRKLFF
>.|TRBV9|.|TRBJ1-1
TGTGCCAGCAGCGTCGAACCCCTAGGGGCTGAAGCTTTCTTT
CASSVEPLGAEAFF
>TRBD1|TRBV7-9|.|TRBJ1-5
TGTGCCAGCAGCCCTGCTGGAAGGGGGCCTTATCAGCCCCAGCATTTT
CASSPAGRGPYQPQHF